This entry lists 9 T cell receptor beta chains sequenced from one sample in a study of blood T cell repertoires in COVID-19. Data came from immunoSEQ multiplex PCR; TCRdb stores just in-frame clones and leaves some out. In the table there are about 310,000 clones, 90% of which are singletons. Sequenced material: peripheral blood. These receptors all stem from a woman between 35 and 50 years old with COVID-19, enrolled during active disease.

This chain connects TRBV27 to TRBJ2-1; TRBD2 matches at 10 bases. Germline V gene sequence: CDR1 MNHEY, CDR2 SMNVEV (reference sequence). The CDR3 runs to 14 residues. V shed 6 bases and J 6 bases; nucleotides not matched to a gene: 5. Here the CDR3 reads CASRAGGPINEQFF. The DNA for the CDR3 is TGTGCCAGCAGAGCGGGAGGGCCGATCAATGAGCAGTTCTTC.

The V gene is TRBV27, the J gene TRBJ2-1; D is unclear. The germline V and J ends were trimmed by 5 bases and 9 bases, with 17 bases remaining between them. The CDR3 loop spans 14 amino acids. Germline CDR1 is MNHEY and CDR2 is SMNVEV (reference sequence). The CDR3 is CASSTLIPKSEQFF. DNA of the CDR3: TGTGCCAGCAGTACTCTAATCCCGAAGAGTGAGCAGTTCTTC.

This clone has a handful of counts. In nucleotides, the CDR3 is TGTGCCAGCACTTCGGCGAGGGAATTCAATGGCTACACCTTC. Translated, it gives CASTSAREFNGYTF. The chain links TRBV9 to TRBJ1-2; no clear D gene. The germline V and J ends were trimmed by 6 bases and 6 bases, with 18 bases remaining between them. The CDR3 loop spans 14 amino acids. Germline CDR1 SGDLS, CDR2 YYNGEE. Based on the CDR3 plus reference TRBV9 and TRBJ1-2, the full variable domain is DSGVTQTPKHLITATGQRVTLRCSPRSGDLSVYWYQQSLDQGLQFLIQYYNGEERAKGNILERFSAQQFPDLHSELNLSSLELGDSALYFCASTSAREFNGYTFGSGTRLTVV.

The rearrangement joins TRBV27 to TRBJ1-1; D unresolved. Trimming pared 2 bases from V and 2 bases from J, leaving 12 bases between. The CDR3 extends over 15 amino acids. Germline CDR1 and CDR2: MNHEY and SMNVEV (reference sequence). The CDR3 loop reads CASSLKAGTNTEAFF. The DNA for the CDR3 is TGTGCCAGCAGTTTAAAGGCGGGCACAAACACTGAAGCTTTCTTT.

V is TRBV6-5 and J is TRBJ1-6; D not resolved. In germline, CDR1 is MNHEY, CDR2 SVGAGI. This CDR3 comprises 15 residues. Trimming took off 6 bases at V and 10 bases at J, with 19 bases between the two ends. The CDR3, as DNA: TGTGCCAGCAGGCCGGGAAGCTTAAACTACTCACCCCTCCACTTT. Encoded protein: CASRPGSLNYSPLHF.

This clone was seen once. The chain carries TRBV19 and TRBJ2-3; D gene ambiguous. Germline V lookup: CDR1 LNHDA, CDR2 SQIVND (reference sequence). The CDR3 covers 15 residues. V lost 4 bases to trimming and J lost 2 bases, with 13 bases between them. The CDR3 region is CASSTSRRTTDTQYF. In nucleotides, the CDR3 is TGTGCCAGTAGTACTAGTCGAAGAACCACAGATACGCAGTATTTT. Looking up the rest from reference TRBV19 and TRBJ2-3 gives the full variable domain: DGGITQSPKYLFRKEGQNVTLSCEQNLNHDAMYWYRQDPGQGLRLIYYSQIVNDFQKGDIAEGYSVSREKKESFPLTVTSAQKNPTAFYLCASSTSRRTTDTQYFGPGTRLTVL.

This rearrangement joins TRBV5-1 to TRBJ2-3; weak D call: TRBD2 (5 bases). This CDR3 comprises 13 residues. With 1 base removed from V and 3 bases from J, the gap between germline ends came to 6 bases. From germline, CDR1 is SGHRS and CDR2 YFSETQ. The CDR3 region has the DNA TGCGCCAGCAGCTTGTGGACTACAGATACGCAGTATTTT. Its protein product is CASSLWTTDTQYF.

The genes are TRBV2 and TRBJ2-5; 10 bases are shared with TRBD1. The trim removed 6 bases at V and 2 bases at J, leaving 9 bases unmatched. The V gene's germline CDR1 is SNHLY and CDR2 FYNNEI. CDR3 length: 16 amino acids. CDR3 protein: CASRRPGQGSQETQYF. For the CDR3, the DNA is TGTGCCAGCAGAAGACCGGGACAGGGGTCGCAAGAGACCCAGTACTTC.

This clone was counted between two and nine times. The chain links TRBV2 to TRBJ1-5; tentatively, D is TRBD1 (6 bases). The CDR3 is 14 residues long. Trimming pared 6 bases from V and 1 base from J, leaving 10 bases between. Germline V gene data show CDR1 as SNHLY and CDR2 as FYNNEI. In DNA form, the CDR3 reads TGTGCCAGCAGACAGGGATTGAGCAATCAGCCCCAGCATTTT. This translates into CASRQGLSNQPQHF.